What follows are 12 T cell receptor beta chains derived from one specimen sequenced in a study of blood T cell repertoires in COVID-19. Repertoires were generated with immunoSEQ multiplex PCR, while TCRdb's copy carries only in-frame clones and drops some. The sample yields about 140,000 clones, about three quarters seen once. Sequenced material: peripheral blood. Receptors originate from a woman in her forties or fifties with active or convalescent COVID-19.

CDR3 in amino acids: CASSVAGGATDTQYF. Here the CDR3 DNA reads TGTGCCAGCAGCGTAGCGGGGGGAGCCACAGATACGCAGTATTTT. The chain has TRBV9 and TRBJ2-3; 7 bases are shared with TRBD2. Losses at the gene ends were 0 bases for V and 2 bases for J; bases not matched to a gene: 3. CDR1 is SGDLS and CDR2 is YYNGEE in the germline V gene. This CDR3 spans 15 amino acids.

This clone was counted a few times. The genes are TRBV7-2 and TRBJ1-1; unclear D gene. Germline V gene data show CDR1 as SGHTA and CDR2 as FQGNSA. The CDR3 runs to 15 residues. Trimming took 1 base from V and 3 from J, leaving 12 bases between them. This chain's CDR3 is CASSLDPGWDTEAFF. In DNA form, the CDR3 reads TGTGCCAGCAGCTTAGACCCGGGGTGGGACACTGAAGCTTTCTTT.

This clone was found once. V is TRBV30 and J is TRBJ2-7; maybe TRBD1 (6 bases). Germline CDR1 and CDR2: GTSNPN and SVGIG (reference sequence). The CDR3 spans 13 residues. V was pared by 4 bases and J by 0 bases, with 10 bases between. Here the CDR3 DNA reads TGTGCCTGGACGGAAGGGGGCTCCTACGAGCAGTACTTC. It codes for CAWTEGGSYEQYF.

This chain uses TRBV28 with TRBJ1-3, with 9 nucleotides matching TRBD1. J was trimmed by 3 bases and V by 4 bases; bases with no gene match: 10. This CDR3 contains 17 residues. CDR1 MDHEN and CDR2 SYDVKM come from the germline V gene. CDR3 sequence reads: CASSSKGQGQGGNTIYF. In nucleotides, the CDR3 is TGTGCCAGCAGTTCGAAAGGACAGGGGCAAGGTGGAAACACCATATATTTT.

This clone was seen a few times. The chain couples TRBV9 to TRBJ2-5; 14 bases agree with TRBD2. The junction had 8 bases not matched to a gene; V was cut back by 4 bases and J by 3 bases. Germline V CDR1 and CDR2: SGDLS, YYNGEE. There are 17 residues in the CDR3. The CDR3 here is CASSSIPGLAGEETQYF. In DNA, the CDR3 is TGTGCCAGCAGCTCCATCCCGGGACTAGCGGGAGAAGAGACCCAGTACTTC.

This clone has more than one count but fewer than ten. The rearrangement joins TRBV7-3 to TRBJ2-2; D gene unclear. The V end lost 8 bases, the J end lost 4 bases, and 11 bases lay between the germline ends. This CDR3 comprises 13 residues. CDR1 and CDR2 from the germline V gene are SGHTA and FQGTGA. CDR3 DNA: TGTGCCAGCTCCCAGGTGACCACCGGGGAGCTGTTTTTT. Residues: CASSQVTTGELFF.

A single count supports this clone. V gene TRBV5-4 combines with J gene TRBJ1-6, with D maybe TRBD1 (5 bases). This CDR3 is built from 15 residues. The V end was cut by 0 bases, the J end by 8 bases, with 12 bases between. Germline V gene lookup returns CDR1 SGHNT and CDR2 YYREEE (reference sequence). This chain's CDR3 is CASSLEQARDSPLHF. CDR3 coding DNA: TGTGCCAGCAGCTTGGAACAGGCAAGGGATTCACCCCTCCACTTT.

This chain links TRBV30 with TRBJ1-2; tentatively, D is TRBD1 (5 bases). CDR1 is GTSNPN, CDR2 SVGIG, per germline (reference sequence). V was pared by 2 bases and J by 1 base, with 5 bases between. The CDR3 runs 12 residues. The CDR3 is CAWSQGNYGYTF. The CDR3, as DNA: TGTGCCTGGAGTCAGGGTAACTATGGCTACACCTTC.

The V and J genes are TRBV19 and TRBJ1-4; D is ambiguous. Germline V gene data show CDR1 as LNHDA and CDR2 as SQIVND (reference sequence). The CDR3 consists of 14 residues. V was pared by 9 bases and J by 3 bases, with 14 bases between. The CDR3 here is CASSLGSANEKLFF. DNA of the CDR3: TGTGCCAGCAGTCTGGGCAGTGCTAATGAAAAACTGTTTTTT.

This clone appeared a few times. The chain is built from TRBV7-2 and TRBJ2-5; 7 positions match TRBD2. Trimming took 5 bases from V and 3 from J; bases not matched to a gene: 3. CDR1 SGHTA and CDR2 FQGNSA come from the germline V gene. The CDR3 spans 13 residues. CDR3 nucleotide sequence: TGTGCCAGCAGCCTCGGGAGGAAAGAGACCCAGTACTTC. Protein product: CASSLGRKETQYF.

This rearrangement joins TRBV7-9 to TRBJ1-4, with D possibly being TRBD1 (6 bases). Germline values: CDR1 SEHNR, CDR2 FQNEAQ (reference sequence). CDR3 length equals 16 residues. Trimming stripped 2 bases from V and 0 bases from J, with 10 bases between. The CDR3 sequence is CASSLTPGATNEKLFF. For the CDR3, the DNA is TGTGCCAGCAGCTTAACCCCAGGGGCAACTAATGAAAAACTGTTTTTT.

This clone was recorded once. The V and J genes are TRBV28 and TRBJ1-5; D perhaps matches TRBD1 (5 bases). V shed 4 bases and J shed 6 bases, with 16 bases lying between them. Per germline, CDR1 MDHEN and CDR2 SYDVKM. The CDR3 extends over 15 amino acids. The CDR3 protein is CASSSPQGGRQPQHF. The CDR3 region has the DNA TGTGCCAGCAGTTCCCCCCAGGGCGGCCGTCAGCCCCAGCATTTT.